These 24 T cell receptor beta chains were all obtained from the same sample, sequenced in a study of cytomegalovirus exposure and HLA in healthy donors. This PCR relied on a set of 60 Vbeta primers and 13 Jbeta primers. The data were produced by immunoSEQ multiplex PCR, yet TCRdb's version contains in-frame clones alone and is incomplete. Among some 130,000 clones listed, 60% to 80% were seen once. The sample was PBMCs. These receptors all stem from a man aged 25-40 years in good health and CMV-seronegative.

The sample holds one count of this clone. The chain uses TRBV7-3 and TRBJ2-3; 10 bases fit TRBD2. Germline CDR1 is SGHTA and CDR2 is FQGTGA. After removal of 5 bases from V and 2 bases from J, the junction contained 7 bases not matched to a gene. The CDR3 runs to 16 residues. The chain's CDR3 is CASSLGLAESTDTQYF. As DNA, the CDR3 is TGTGCCAGCAGCCTAGGACTAGCGGAGTCCACAGATACGCAGTATTTT.

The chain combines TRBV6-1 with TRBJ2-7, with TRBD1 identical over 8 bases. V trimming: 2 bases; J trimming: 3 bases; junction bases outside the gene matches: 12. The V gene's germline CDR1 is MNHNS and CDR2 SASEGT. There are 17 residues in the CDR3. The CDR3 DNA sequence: TGTGCCAGCAGTGAACCCGGGTCCTGGACAGGGTACTACGAGCAGTACTTC. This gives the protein CASSEPGSWTGYYEQYF.

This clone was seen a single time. CDR3 protein: CSHVRGLEGFF. CDR3 nucleotides: TGCAGCCACGTCAGGGGGCTCGAGGGGTTCTTT. V is TRBV29-1 and J is TRBJ1-1; TRBD1 agrees at 8 bases. The germline CDR1 and CDR2 sequences are SQVTM and ANQGSEA. V shed 8 bases and J 14 bases; nucleotides not matched to a gene: 13. This CDR3 region has 11 residues.

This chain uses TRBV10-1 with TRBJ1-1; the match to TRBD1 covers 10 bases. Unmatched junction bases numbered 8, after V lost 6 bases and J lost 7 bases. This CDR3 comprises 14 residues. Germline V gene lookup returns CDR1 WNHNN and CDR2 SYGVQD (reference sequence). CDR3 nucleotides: TGCGCCAGCAGCCGGGACAGGGGACCTAATGAAGCTTTCTTT. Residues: CASSRDRGPNEAFF.

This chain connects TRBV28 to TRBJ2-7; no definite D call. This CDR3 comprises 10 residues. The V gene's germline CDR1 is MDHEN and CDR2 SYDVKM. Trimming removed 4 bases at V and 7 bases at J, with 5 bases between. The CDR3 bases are TGTGCCAGCAGTTCGGGTGAGCAGTACTTC. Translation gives CASSSGEQYF.

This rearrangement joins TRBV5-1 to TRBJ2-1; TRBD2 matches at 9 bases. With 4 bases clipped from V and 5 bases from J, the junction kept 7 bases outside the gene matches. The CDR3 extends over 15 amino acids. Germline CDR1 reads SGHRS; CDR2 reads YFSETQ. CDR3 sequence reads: CASSPGSGSHNEQFF. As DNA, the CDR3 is TGCGCCAGCAGCCCCGGTAGCGGGAGCCACAATGAGCAGTTCTTC.

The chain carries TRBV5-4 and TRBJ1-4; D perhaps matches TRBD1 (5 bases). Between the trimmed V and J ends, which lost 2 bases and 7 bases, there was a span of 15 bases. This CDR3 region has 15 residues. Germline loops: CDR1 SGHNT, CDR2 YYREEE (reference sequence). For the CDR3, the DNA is TGTGCCAGCAGCTTCAGTTCGGGGGGGGGTGAAAAACTGTTTTTT. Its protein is CASSFSSGGGEKLFF. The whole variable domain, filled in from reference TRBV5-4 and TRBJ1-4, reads ETGVTQSPTHLIKTRGQQVTLRCSSQSGHNTVSWYQQALGQGPQFIFQYYREEENGRGNFPPRFSGLQFPNYSSELNVNALELDDSALYLCASSFSSGGGEKLFFGSGTQLSVL.

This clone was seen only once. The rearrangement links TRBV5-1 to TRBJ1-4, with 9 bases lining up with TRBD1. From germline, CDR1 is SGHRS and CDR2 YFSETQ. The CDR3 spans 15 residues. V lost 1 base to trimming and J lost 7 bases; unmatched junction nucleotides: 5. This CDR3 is CASSLLSDRGEKLFF. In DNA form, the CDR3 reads TGCGCCAGCAGCTTGTTGTCGGACAGGGGTGAAAAACTGTTTTTT.

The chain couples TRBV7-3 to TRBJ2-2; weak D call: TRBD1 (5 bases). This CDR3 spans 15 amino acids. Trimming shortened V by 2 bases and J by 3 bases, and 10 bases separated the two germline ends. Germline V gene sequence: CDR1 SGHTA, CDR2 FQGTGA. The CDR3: CASSLQGGDTGELFF. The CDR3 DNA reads TGTGCCAGCAGCTTACAGGGTGGCGACACCGGGGAGCTGTTTTTT.

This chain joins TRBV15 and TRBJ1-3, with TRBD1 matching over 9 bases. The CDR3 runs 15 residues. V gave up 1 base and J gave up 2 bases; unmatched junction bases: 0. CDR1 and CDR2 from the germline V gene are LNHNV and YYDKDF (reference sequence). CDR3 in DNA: TGTGCCACCAGCAGAGGGACAGGGGCTGGAAACACCATATATTTT. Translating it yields CATSRGTGAGNTIYF.

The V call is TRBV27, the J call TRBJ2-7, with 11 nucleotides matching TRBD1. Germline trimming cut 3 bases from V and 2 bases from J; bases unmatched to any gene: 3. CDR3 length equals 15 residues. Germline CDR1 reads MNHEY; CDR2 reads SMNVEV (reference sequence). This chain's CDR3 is CASSFLGQGAYEQYF. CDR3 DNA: TGTGCCAGCAGTTTTTTGGGACAGGGGGCCTACGAGCAGTACTTC.

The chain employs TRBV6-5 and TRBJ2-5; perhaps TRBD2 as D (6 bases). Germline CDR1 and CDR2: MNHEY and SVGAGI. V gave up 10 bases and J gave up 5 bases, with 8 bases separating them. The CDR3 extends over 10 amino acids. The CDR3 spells CATGRETQYF. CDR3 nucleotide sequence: TGTGCCACGGGGAGGGAGACCCAGTACTTC.

The CDR3 spells CASQPGQGINEQFF. Here the CDR3 DNA reads TGTGCCAGTCAACCGGGACAGGGGATCAATGAGCAGTTCTTC. The chain couples TRBV2 to TRBJ2-1, with 10 bases fitting TRBD1. This CDR3 comprises 14 residues. The V gene's germline CDR1 is SNHLY and CDR2 FYNNEI. The junction had 8 bases not matched to a gene; V was cut back by 9 bases and J by 6 bases.

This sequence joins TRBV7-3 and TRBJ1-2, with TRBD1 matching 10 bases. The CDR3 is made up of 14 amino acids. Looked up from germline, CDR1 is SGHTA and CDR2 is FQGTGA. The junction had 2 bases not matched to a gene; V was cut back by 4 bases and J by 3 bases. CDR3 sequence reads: CASSSGTGDYGYTF. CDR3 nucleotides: TGTGCCAGCAGCTCCGGGACAGGGGACTATGGCTACACCTTC.

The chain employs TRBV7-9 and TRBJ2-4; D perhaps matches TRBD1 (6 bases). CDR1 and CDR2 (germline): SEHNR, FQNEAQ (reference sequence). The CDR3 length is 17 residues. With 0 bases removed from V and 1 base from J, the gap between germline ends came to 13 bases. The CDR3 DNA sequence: TGTGCCAGCAGCTTAGCGGGGGCCGGCGGGGCCAAAAACATTCAGTACTTC. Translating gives CASSLAGAGGAKNIQYF.

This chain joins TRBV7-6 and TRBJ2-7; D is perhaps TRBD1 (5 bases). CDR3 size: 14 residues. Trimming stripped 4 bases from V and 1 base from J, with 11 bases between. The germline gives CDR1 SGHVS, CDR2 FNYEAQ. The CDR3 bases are TGTGCCAGCAGCTCAATTAGGGGTTCCTACGAGCAGTACTTC. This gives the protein CASSSIRGSYEQYF.

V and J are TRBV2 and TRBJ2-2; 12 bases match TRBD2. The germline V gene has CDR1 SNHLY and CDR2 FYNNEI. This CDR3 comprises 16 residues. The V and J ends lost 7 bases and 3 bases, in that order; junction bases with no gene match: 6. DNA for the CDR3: TGTGCCAGCAATGGGAGACTAGCGGGGGACACCGGGGAGCTGTTTTTT. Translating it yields CASNGRLAGDTGELFF.

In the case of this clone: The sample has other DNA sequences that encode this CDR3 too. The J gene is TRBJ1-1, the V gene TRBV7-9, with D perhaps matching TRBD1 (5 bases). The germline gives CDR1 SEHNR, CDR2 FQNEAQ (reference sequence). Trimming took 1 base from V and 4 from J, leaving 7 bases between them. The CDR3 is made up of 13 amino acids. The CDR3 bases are TGTGCCAGCAGCTTAGGGGGGGGCACTGAAGCTTTCTTT. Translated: CASSLGGGTEAFF.

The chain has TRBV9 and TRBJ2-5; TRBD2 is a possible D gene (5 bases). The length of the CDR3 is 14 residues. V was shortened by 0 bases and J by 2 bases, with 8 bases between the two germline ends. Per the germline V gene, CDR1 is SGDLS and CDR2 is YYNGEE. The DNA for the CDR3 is TGTGCCAGCAGCGTAGGGCTAGCTCAAGAGACCCAGTACTTC. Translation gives CASSVGLAQETQYF.

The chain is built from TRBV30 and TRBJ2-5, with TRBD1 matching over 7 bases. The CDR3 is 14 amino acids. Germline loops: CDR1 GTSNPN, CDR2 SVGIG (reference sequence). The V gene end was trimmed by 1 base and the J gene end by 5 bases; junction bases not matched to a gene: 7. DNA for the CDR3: TGTGCCTGGAGTGGACAGGGTCTGGGGGAGACCCAGTACTTC. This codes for CAWSGQGLGETQYF.

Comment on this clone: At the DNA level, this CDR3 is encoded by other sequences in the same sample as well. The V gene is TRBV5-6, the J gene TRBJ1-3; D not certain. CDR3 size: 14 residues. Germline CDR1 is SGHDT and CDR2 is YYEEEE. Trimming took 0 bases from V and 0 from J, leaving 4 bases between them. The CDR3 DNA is TGTGCCAGCAGCTTGGCCAGCTCTGGAAACACCATATATTTT. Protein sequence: CASSLASSGNTIYF.

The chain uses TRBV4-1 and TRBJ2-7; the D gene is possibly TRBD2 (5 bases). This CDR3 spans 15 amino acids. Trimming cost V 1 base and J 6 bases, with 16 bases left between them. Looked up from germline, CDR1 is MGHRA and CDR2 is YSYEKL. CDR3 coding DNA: TGCGCCAGCAGCCAAGTTACTGGGAGCCCGTTCGAGCAGTACTTC. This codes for CASSQVTGSPFEQYF.

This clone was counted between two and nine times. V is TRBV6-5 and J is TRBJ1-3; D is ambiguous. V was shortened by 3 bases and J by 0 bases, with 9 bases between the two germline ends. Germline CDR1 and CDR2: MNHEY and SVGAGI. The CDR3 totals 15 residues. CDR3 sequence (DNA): TGTGCCAGCAGTTATTCAGGAATCTCTGGAAACACCATATATTTT. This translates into CASSYSGISGNTIYF.

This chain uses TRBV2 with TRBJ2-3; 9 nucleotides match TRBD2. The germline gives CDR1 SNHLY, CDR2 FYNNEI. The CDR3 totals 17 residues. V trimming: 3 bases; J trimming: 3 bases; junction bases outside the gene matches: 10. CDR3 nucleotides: TGTGCCAGCAGTGATCAGGTAGCGGGAGTGGGAACAGATACGCAGTATTTT. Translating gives CASSDQVAGVGTDTQYF.